This TCR beta chain was obtained from a study of CD8+ T cells in alopecia areata. The overall study: It was 6 to 18 months of tofacitinib, and then there were 6 months off drug.

The treatment here: oral pan-JAK inhibitor, 5-10 mg twice daily. Germline CDR1 SQVTM, CDR2 ANQGSEA. After removal of 7 bases from V and 0 bases from J, the junction contained 11 bases not matched to a gene. This CDR3 is built from 17 residues. Remarks on this clone: Its specificity is unknown.

Whole-study results and caveats: In scalp and blood during tofacitinib, many expanded lesional clones persisted.

RNA was extracted and reverse transcribed into cDNA as the sequencing template. Using immunoSEQ multiplex PCR, the repertoire was profiled, and TCRdb retains in-frame clones only, with some absent. The sample shows some 200,000 clones, about 60% of them seen only once. The TCR comes from a human donor with alopecia areata. V usage is TRBV29-1 and J usage is TRBJ2-6, with 8 positions matching TRBD1. This material consisted of CD8+ T cells sorted from blood, taken at week 24, from a patient treated with tofacitinib. Here the CDR3 DNA reads TGCAGCGCTGTGGGACAGGTCGCAACCTCTGGGGCCAACGTCCTGACTTTC. It yields the protein CSAVGQVATSGANVLTF.